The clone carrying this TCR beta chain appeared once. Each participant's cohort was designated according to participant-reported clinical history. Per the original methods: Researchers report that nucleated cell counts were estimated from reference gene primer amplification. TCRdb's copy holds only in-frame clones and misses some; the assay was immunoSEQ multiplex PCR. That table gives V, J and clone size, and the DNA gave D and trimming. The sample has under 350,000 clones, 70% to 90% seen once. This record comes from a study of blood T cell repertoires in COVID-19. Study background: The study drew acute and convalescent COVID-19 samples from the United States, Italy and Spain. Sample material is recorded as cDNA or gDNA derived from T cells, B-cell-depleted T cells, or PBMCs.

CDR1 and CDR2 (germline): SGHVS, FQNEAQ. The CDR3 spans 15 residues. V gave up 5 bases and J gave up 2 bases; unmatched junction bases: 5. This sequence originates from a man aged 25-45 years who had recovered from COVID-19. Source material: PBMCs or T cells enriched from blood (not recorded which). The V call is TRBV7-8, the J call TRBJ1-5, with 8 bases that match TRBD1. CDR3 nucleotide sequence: TGTGCCAGCAGCCCTGACAGGGGTGGCAATCAGCCCCAGCATTTT. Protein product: CASSPDRGGNQPQHF.